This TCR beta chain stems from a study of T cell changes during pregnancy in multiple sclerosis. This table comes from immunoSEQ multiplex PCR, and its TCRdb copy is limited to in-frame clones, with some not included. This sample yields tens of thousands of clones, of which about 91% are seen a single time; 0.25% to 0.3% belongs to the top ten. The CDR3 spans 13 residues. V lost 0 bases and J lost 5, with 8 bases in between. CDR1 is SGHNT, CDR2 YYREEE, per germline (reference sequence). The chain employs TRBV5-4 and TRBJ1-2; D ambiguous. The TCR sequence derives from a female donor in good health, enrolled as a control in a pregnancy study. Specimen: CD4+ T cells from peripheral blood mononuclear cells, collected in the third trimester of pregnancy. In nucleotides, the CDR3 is TGTGCCAGCAGCTTGGTGGGGAGTTATGGCTACACCTTC. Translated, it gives CASSLVGSYGYTF.